These 4 T cell receptor beta chains were sequenced from one sample in a study of blood T cells in healthy people across ages. The second PCR ran roughly 7 to 11 cycles with a sample-barcoded 5' primer and J-beta primers. TCRdb re-called the 5' RACE reads with MiXCR, one entry per CDR3 protein. The repertoire consists of about 1.8 million distinct CDR3 sequences, with around 50% occurring once and the leading ten covering less than 2.5%. Material: blood. These receptors all stem from a woman aged 40 to 49 in good health.

The V gene is TRBV15, the J gene TRBJ2-1, with 9 bases lining up with TRBD2. V trimming: 4 bases; J trimming: 2 bases; junction bases outside the gene matches: 3. Germline CDR1 reads LNHNV; CDR2 reads YYDKDF (reference sequence). The CDR3 sequence is 15 residues long. CDR3: CATSIAGVTYNEQFF. The DNA of the CDR3 is TGTGCCACCAGCATAGCGGGGGTCACCTACAATGAGCAGTTCTTC.

The rearrangement uses TRBV6-4 and TRBJ2-3, with 8 nucleotides matching TRBD2. CDR3 length equals 16 residues. Losses at the gene ends were 0 bases for V and 3 bases for J; bases not matched to a gene: 5. From germline, CDR1 is MRHNA and CDR2 SNTAGT. This chain's CDR3 is CASSDSGGTRTDTQYF. The CDR3 DNA is TGTGCCAGCAGTGACTCGGGGGGGACTAGGACAGATACGCAGTATTTT.

V is TRBV9 and J is TRBJ2-3; TRBD1 aligns across 10 bases. CDR1 is SGDLS, CDR2 YYNGEE, per germline. Losses at the gene ends were 3 bases for V and 3 bases for J; bases not matched to a gene: 10. The CDR3 spans 17 residues. The CDR3 nucleotides are TGTGCCAGCAGCGATAAACAGACAGGGGGCGGGACAGATACGCAGTATTTT. This translates into CASSDKQTGGGTDTQYF.

The chain links TRBV4-3 to TRBJ2-3; D may be TRBD2 (5 bases). The germline CDR1 and CDR2 sequences are LGHNA and YSLEER. Trimming stripped 0 bases from V and 5 bases from J, with 18 bases between. CDR3 length equals 17 residues. In nucleotides, the CDR3 is TGCGCCAGCAGCCAAGAGATGTCCGGGGTGGACGTAGATACGCAGTATTTT. Translating gives CASSQEMSGVDVDTQYF.